This T cell receptor (beta chain) was captured by sequencing in a study of CD4 T cells in relation to SARS-CoV-2 and coronaviruses (dated by TCRdb to the early 2020s). About the full investigation: In the ViraFEST assay, PBMCs were cultured with antigen for about 9 days, after which TCR beta CDR3s were sequenced to identify clonal expansions specific to the antigen. The Adaptive Biotechnologies TCR-sequencing kit was used for samples from a few pre-COVID donors and for the naive versus memory experiments, whereas the other data were Illumina-based. An HIV-1 Nef peptide pool or a culture without peptide was used as the negative reference condition. At the level of individual TCR clonotypes, the study measured memory CD4+ T cell crossreactivity between SARS-CoV-2 spike protein and common cold coronavirus spike proteins. Expansion assays from other donors in the study were sequenced with a different, Illumina-based TCR-beta assay. Shared crossreactive spike epitopes were mapped to their HLA restriction using patient-derived lymphoblastoid cell lines.

V is pruned by 0 bases and J by 2 bases, leaving 6 bases of the junction without a gene match. The germline V gene sets CDR1 to SGHAT and CDR2 to FQNNGV. Inclusive of the bounding cysteine and phenylalanine, the CDR3 is 17 residues long. Kept here is only the CDR3 DNA, which spans 51 bases and is read in frame from base 1. CD4+ T cells from unexposed donors were collected before the COVID-19 pandemic (2011-2018). After approximately 11 days of culture, CD4+ T cells were isolated with the EasySep CD4+ T cell isolation kit. Unexposed donor CD4+ T cells were tested for reactivity to SARS-CoV-2 S and N and four common cold coronavirus spike pools, as cell number allowed. Each well held millions of PBMCs cultured in IMDM containing roughly 5.1% human AB serum and approximately 9 IU/ml IL-2. Half of the culture medium was replaced with fresh IL-2-containing medium on days 3 and 7. Triplicate replicate wells were generally used for each peptide culture condition. The leukapheresis product used for the unexposed donors was purchased from a commercial source. PBMCs were isolated from leukapheresis product or whole blood by Ficoll-Paque PLUS gradient centrifugation. PBMCs were either cryopreserved at -140°C or used fresh in the expansion assay. The QIAamp Micro DNA Kit was used to extract genomic DNA from the CD4+ T cells.

Receptor libraries were prepared by the immunoSEQ multiplex PCR assay. The source study handled its data this way. Preprocessing removed nonproductive sequences and CDR3s not starting with C, not ending with F or W, or shorter than 7 amino acids. Antigen-specific clonotypes were called with the MANAFEST web app on the basis of expansion relative to the reference and to other culture wells. A clone counted as positive if significantly expanded in 2 of 3 replicate wells versus the reference culture at FDR below 0.05. A further requirement for positive clones was significant expansion compared with all other tandem wells, along with an odds ratio above 5. CDR3 homology was quantified as pairwise Levenshtein distance, calculated with the stringdist R package after three terminal residues were trimmed from each end. Imported from immuneACCESS, the table was reduced by TCRdb to in-frame sequences with V and J called. These copies leave out some clones; in studies compared against another copy, an unresolved V gene accounts for under half, and the cause of the remainder is not known. V and J calls and clone size are those listed in that table; D and trimming were worked out from the DNA. This sample has 26,000 or so clones in its table, and 70% to 80% of those were observed once. The ten biggest clones cover around a sixth of the sample.

With regard to this clone: Its antigen has not been determined. Per-base qualities were not stored, and no clone one base away is much larger.

Overall study outcomes, separate from this receptor: Small numbers of patients and of tested TCRs limited the study. Pre-pandemic and post-infection samples were not both contributed by any donor, so tracing of the source of pre-existing responses was limited. About 60% of donors had memory CD4+ clonotypes that crossrecognized SARS-CoV-2 and at least one common cold coronavirus spike. Since the crossreactivity analysis centred on spike protein, crossreactivity against other viral proteins was not assessed. Significantly weaker SARS-CoV-2-driven expansion was shown by crossreactive clones than by monoreactive clones, consistent with antigenic imprinting.

The sample comprised CD4+ T cells from PBMCs, cultured in vitro. This TCR came from a human donor in good health. The V and J segments used are TRBV11-2 and TRBJ2-5, and TRBD2 aligns with 10 junction nucleotides. The CDR3 has the sequence CASSLDQTSGLQETQYF. The sequenced DNA: TGTGCCAGCAGCTTAGACCAGACTAGCGGGCTTCAAGAGACCCAGTACTTC. The full variable domain, completed from the reference TRBV11-2 and TRBJ2-5 proteins outside the CDR3, reads EAGVAQSPRYKIIEKRQSVAFWCNPISGHATLYWYQQILGQGPKLLIQFQNNGVVDDSQLPKDRFSAERLKGVDSTLKIQPAKLEDSAVYLCASSLDQTSGLQETQYFGPGTRLLVL.